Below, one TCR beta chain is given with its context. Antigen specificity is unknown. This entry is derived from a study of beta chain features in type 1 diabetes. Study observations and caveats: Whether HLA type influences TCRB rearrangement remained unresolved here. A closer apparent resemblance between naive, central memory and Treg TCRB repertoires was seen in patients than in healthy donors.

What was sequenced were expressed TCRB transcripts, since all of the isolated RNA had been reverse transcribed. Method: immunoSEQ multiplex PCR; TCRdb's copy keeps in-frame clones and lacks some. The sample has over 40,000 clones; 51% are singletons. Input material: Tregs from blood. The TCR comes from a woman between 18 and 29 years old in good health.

The CDR3 DNA reads TGTGCCAGCGTGGGCAGGGGGTGGCCCCAGCATTTT. Translation: CASVGRGWPQHF. V gene TRBV21-1 combines with J gene TRBJ1-5; the table's TRBD1 call for D was not verified on the DNA. TRBV21-1 is deemed a pseudogene. This CDR3 is built from 12 residues.